This TCR beta chain appears in the sequencing data of a study of shared clonotypes between healthy human individuals. V shed 5 bases, J shed 0 bases, and the junction held 4 bases outside the gene matches. The CDR3 totals 15 residues. Germline V lookup: CDR1 SGHVS, CDR2 FQNEAQ. The assay was immunoSEQ multiplex PCR, and TCRdb's table has in-frame clones only and misses some. In the table there are 2 million to 3 million clones, over 85% of which are singletons. The genes are TRBV7-8 and TRBJ2-3, with 8 bases aligning to TRBD1. The clonotype originates from a man between 18 and 35 years old in good health. Some clones in this sample may be carry-over from other donors' samples. The sample comprised naive CD4+ T cells from PBMCs. Subset given: CD45RA+ positively selected. CDR3 loop: CASSPQGASTDTQYF. The CDR3 DNA reads as TGTGCCAGCAGCCCGCAGGGGGCTAGCACAGATACGCAGTATTTT.